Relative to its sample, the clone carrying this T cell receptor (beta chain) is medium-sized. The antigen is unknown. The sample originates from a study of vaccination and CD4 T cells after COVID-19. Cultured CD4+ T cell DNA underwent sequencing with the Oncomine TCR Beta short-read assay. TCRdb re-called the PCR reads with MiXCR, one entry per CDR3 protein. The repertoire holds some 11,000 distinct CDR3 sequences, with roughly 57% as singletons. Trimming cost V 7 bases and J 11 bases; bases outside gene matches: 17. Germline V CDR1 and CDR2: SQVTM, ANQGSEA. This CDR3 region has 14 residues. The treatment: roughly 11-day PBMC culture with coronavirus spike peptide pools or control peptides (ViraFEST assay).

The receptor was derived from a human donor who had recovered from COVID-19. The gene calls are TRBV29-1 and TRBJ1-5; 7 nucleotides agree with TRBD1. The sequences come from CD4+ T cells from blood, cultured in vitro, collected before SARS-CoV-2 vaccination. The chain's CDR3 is CSATSDRELGSQHF. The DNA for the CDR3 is TGCAGCGCAACGTCAGACAGGGAACTGGGGTCCCAGCATTTT.